This is a list of T cell receptor beta chains from one sample in a study of T cell changes during pregnancy in multiple sclerosis. This table comes from immunoSEQ multiplex PCR, and its TCRdb copy is limited to in-frame clones, with some not included. This table holds about 84,000 clones, over 85% found once. Source: peripheral blood, taken in the second trimester of pregnancy. The receptors come from a female donor in good health, enrolled as a control in a pregnancy study. CDR3s include the opening cysteine and the closing phenylalanine or tryptophan. D genes are given only for firm matches. Not every row has a clone size; where given, it reads once, few, many or a size class.

V,D,size,J,DNA,CDR3
TRBV5-1,-,-,TRBJ2-1,TGCGCCAGCAGCCGTCGACAGGACACGGGTAATGAGCAGTTCTTC,CASSRRQDTGNEQFF
TRBV13,TRBD1,-,TRBJ2-3,TGTGCCAGCAGCTTAGGCCCAGGGGGAGATACGCAGTATTTT,CASSLGPGGDTQYF
TRBV29-1,-,-,TRBJ2-6,TGCAGCGTTGAAGATCATCCCCCATCCGGGTCTGGGGCCAACGTCCTGACTTTC,CSVEDHPPSGSGANVLTF
TRBV7-9,TRBD2,-,TRBJ2-1,TGTGCCAGCAGCCTTAGCGGGCTTACCTACAATGAGCAGTTCTTC,CASSLSGLTYNEQFF
TRBV11-2,-,-,TRBJ2-3,TGTGCCAGCAGCGCCGACGACATTAGCACAGATACGCAGTATTTT,CASSADDISTDTQYF
TRBV7-8,TRBD1,-,TRBJ2-1,TGTGCCAGCAGCTACAGGGGCAATGAGCAGTTCTTC,CASSYRGNEQFF
TRBV7-2,TRBD2,-,TRBJ2-2,TGTGCCAGCAGCCCCGGGGGTAGCGGGGGCACCGGGGAGCTGTTTTTT,CASSPGGSGGTGELFF
TRBV7-9,-,-,TRBJ2-1,TGTGCCAGCAGCTTAGGGACAGCCTTGGACAATGAGCAGTTCTTC,CASSLGTALDNEQFF
TRBV7-9,TRBD2,once,TRBJ2-1,TGTGCCAGCAGCTTACTAGCGGGAGCCTACAATGAGCAGTTCTTC,CASSLLAGAYNEQFF
TRBV7-7,TRBD1,-,TRBJ2-2,TGTGCTAGCAGCCCACAGGGGTCCGGGGAGCTGTTTTTT,CASSPQGSGELFF
TRBV5-1,-,-,TRBJ2-5,TGCGCCAGCACTAGGGGCTACCAAGAGACCCAGTACTTC,CASTRGYQETQYF
TRBV6-5,-,-,TRBJ2-3,TGTGCCAGCAGTCCCCTAGGGGGAACAGATACGCAGTATTTT,CASSPLGGTDTQYF
TRBV5-1,TRBD1,-,TRBJ2-3,TGCGCCAGCAGCTTAGGACAGGGGGCAGATACGCAGTATTTT,CASSLGQGADTQYF
TRBV7-9,TRBD1,-,TRBJ2-5,TGTGCCAGCAGGTTAGCCCCGGGGACAGGGGAAGAGACCCAGTACTTC,CASRLAPGTGEETQYF
TRBV10-3,TRBD1,-,TRBJ2-7,TGTGCCATCAGTGAGTCGGGACAGGGGGTCTCCTACGAGCAGTACTTC,CAISESGQGVSYEQYF
TRBV23-1,TRBD1,-,TRBJ2-3,TGCGCCAGCAGTCGGCGGGACAGGGGGACAGATACGCAGTATTTT,CASSRRDRGTDTQYF
TRBV7-2,-,-,TRBJ2-7,TGTGCCAGCAGCTTAACGCGGGCGGGTAACTATCGCGAGCAGTACTTC,CASSLTRAGNYREQYF
TRBV7-6,-,-,TRBJ2-2,TGTGCCAGCAGCTTAACAGCGGGCTACGGGGAGCTGTTTTTT,CASSLTAGYGELFF
TRBV5-1,-,-,TRBJ2-7,TGCGCCAGCAGCTCCCGGGAGAGGCTCACCGTTGGGGAGCAGTACTTC,CASSSRERLTVGEQYF
TRBV11-2,TRBD2,-,TRBJ2-1,TGTGCCAGCAGCTACCCGGGAGGGCCAAATGAGCAGTTCTTC,CASSYPGGPNEQFF
TRBV5-8,-,-,TRBJ2-7,TGTGCCAGCAGCTTGGTCGGAGACTACGAGCAGTACTTC,CASSLVGDYEQYF
TRBV27,TRBD2,-,TRBJ2-3,TGTGCCAGCAGTCCACGCCGGACTAGCGGGAGCAGCACAGATACGCAGTATTTT,CASSPRRTSGSSTDTQYF
TRBV5-1,-,-,TRBJ2-7,TGCGCCAGCAGCCTGGGGAGTAACTACGAGCAGTACTTC,CASSLGSNYEQYF
TRBV19,-,-,TRBJ2-2,TGTGCCACCCGGTACTACGCGAACACCGGGGAGCTGTTTTTT,CATRYYANTGELFF
TRBV7-7,TRBD2,-,TRBJ2-1,TGTGCCAGCAGCTTATCAAGCGGGAGGGCTTCTGAGCAGTTCTTC,CASSLSSGRASEQFF
TRBV10-3,-,-,TRBJ2-7,TGTGCCATCAGTGCCTCGGGCTACGAGCAGTACTTC,CAISASGYEQYF
TRBV4-1,TRBD2,-,TRBJ2-1,TGCGCCAGCAGCCAAGATTCTTACGCGGGAGGCTCCTACAATGAGCAGTTCTTC,CASSQDSYAGGSYNEQFF
TRBV18,TRBD1,-,TRBJ2-6,TGTGCCAGCTCACCACAAGGACAGGGGGCTTATGGGGCCAACGTCCTGACTTTC,CASSPQGQGAYGANVLTF
TRBV5-1,-,-,TRBJ2-7,TGCGCCAGCAGCCCTATCCGGCGGGGATACGAGCAGTACTTC,CASSPIRRGYEQYF
TRBV6-1,TRBD2,-,TRBJ2-1,TGTGCCAGCAGTGAGACTAGCGGGAGGGACAATGAGCAGTTCTTC,CASSETSGRDNEQFF
TRBV7-2,-,-,TRBJ2-7,TGTGCCAGCAGCTCCTCCGGAGGGAACTTCTACGAGCAGTACTTC,CASSSSGGNFYEQYF
TRBV29-1,-,-,TRBJ2-7,TGCAGCGTTGAAGATGGGACAAGCCTTGGCGGCGAGCAGTACTTC,CSVEDGTSLGGEQYF
TRBV30,-,-,TRBJ2-5,TGTGCCTGGAGTCCCAAGTCCGTGAGCGAGACCCAGTACTTC,CAWSPKSVSETQYF
TRBV5-6,TRBD1,-,TRBJ2-5,TGTGCCAGCAGCGCCCGGACAGGAGGAGGAGAGACCCAGTACTTC,CASSARTGGGETQYF
TRBV19,TRBD2,-,TRBJ2-1,TGTGCCAGTACCATAGCGGGGAGCTCCTACAATGAGCAGTTCTTC,CASTIAGSSYNEQFF